The present TCR beta chain was sequenced within a study of shared clonotypes between healthy human individuals. Profiled with immunoSEQ multiplex PCR; TCRdb holds only in-frame clones, not every one. Found here are around 690,000 clones, 90% of them singletons; the top ten hold about 34%. From germline, CDR1 is WNHNN and CDR2 SYGVQD (reference sequence). The CDR3 totals 16 residues. V gave up 0 bases and J gave up 2 bases, with 14 bases separating them. Study outcomes and limitations: Large depth notwithstanding, sorted-subset sequencing proved incomplete by rarefaction. In a handful of donors, 4.5% to 5.5% of naive CD4 clonotypes appeared in common. Larger richness was generally estimated for naive than memory subsets.

Those who donated were healthy HIV-negative adults, with no recent acute infections or vaccinations reported. As regards this clone: Its cognate antigen is unknown.

The clonotype originates from a man aged 18-30 years in good health. Some clones in this sample may be carry-over from other donors' samples. The sequenced sample consisted of memory CD8+ T cells from PBMCs. This sample's subset: CD45RO+ cells pooled with CCR7-negative TemRA cells. V gene TRBV10-1 combines with J gene TRBJ2-7; tentatively, D is TRBD1 (5 bases). The CDR3 sequence is CASSESNSQGTYEQYF. In DNA, the CDR3 is TGCGCCAGCAGTGAGTCGAACTCGCAGGGCACCTACGAGCAGTACTTC.